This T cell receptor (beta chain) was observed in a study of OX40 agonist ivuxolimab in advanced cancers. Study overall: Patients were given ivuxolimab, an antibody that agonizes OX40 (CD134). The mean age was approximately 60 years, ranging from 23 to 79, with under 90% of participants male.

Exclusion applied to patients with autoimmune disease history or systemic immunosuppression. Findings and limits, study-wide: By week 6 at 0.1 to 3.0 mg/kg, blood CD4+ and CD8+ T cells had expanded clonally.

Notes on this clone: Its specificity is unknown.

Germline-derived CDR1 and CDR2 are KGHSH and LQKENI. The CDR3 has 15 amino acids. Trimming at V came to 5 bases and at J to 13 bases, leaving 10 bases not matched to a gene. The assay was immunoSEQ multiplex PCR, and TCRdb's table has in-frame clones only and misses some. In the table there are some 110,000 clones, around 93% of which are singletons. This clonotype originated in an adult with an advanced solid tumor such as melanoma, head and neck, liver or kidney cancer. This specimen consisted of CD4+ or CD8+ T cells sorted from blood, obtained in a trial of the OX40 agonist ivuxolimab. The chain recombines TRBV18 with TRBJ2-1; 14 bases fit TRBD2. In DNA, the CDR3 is TGTGCCAGCTCAGGTGGGACTAGCGGGAGCCCGGATCAGTTCTTC. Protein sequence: CASSGGTSGSPDQFF.